The 28 T cell receptor beta chains in this list originate from one sample, sequenced in a study of circulating CD8 cells and anti-PD-1 response in melanoma. TCR libraries were prepared from approximately 15 ng of total RNA with the QIAseq Immune Repertoire TCR panel. TCRdb fed the reads into MiXCR, producing one record per CDR3 protein. The sample includes around 400 distinct CDR3 sequences, about 7.3% of them seen just once. Live CD3+CD8+TCRalphabeta+ cells were sorted into four subsets by PD-1 and/or TIGIT. Sequenced here: CD8+ T cells from PBMCs, sampled at baseline or after one month of anti-PD-1 therapy (not recorded which). These receptors originate from a human donor with melanoma.

By sample share, this clonotype is large (0.1 to 1%). The rearrangement joins TRBV29-1 to TRBJ2-5; no definite D call. With 0 bases removed from V and 2 bases from J, the gap between germline ends came to 16 bases. Germline values: CDR1 SQVTM, CDR2 ANQGSEA. The CDR3 loop spans 16 amino acids. For the CDR3, the DNA is TGCAGCGTTGAAGACCCACAAGGCGTCAGTCAAGAGACCCAGTACTTC. Amino acid sequence: CSVEDPQGVSQETQYF.

Judged by abundance, this clonotype is large (0.1 to 1%). The chain uses TRBV2 and TRBJ2-7; D is possibly TRBD1 (6 bases). Germline CDR1 and CDR2: SNHLY and FYNNEI. The V gene lost 7 bases and the J gene lost 7 bases, with 14 bases spanning the gap. The CDR3 has 12 amino acids. The CDR3 here is CASKQGLREQYF. As DNA, the CDR3 is TGTGCCAGCAAACAGGGTCTACGGGAGCAGTACTTC.

The V and J genes are TRBV19 and TRBJ1-1; no clear D. V was trimmed by 7 bases and J by 6 bases, leaving 21 bases between them. CDR3 size: 15 residues. Germline V lookup: CDR1 LNHDA, CDR2 SQIVND (reference sequence). DNA of the CDR3: TGTGCCAGTATTGAAAACTCGCCCCTACCGGCTGAAGCTTTCTTT. Protein sequence: CASIENSPLPAEAFF.

In its sample, this clonotype ranks as large. V is TRBV5-6 and J is TRBJ2-3; D may match TRBD1 or TRBD2 (6 bases each). Germline loops: CDR1 SGHDT, CDR2 YYEEEE. The CDR3 is made up of 14 amino acids. V was shortened by 2 bases and J by 2 bases, with 9 bases between the two germline ends. The CDR3 DNA is TGTGCCAGCAGCTTCGGGGGCCACACAGATACGCAGTATTTT. It specifies CASSFGGHTDTQYF.

This clonotype is classed as large (0.1 to 1%). The chain has TRBV11-2 and TRBJ2-7; TRBD2 aligns across 11 bases. This CDR3 region has 14 residues. Germline V gene lookup returns CDR1 SGHAT and CDR2 FQNNGV. V lost 6 bases, J lost 4 bases, and 5 bases stayed unmatched. CDR3: CASSYSGGEYEQYF. The DNA for the CDR3 is TGTGCCAGCAGTTATAGCGGGGGGGAGTACGAGCAGTACTTC.

This clonotype is large in the sample. The rearrangement uses TRBV9 and TRBJ2-5; 11 nucleotides agree with TRBD2. CDR1 is SGDLS, CDR2 YYNGEE, per germline. After removal of 4 bases from V and 2 bases from J, the junction contained 16 bases not matched to a gene. There are 19 residues in the CDR3. DNA of the CDR3: TGTGCCAGCAGCTCGCCACGGGAGGAGGCTAGCGGGGGGCAAGAGACCCAGTACTTC. Amino acids: CASSSPREEASGGQETQYF.

Relative to its sample, this clonotype is medium-sized (0.01 to 0.1%). This rearrangement joins TRBV20-1 to TRBJ1-1; no definite D call. Germline lookup yields CDR1 DFQATT and CDR2 SNEGSKA (reference sequence). V was shortened by 0 bases and J by 1 base, with 3 bases between the two germline ends. This CDR3 comprises 12 residues. In DNA, the CDR3 is TGCAGTGCTAGAGAGCCGAACACTGAAGCTTTCTTT. Translation: CSAREPNTEAFF.

By proportion, this clonotype is medium-sized. V and J are TRBV29-1 and TRBJ2-1; tentatively, D is TRBD1 or TRBD2 (6 bases each). CDR3 size: 13 residues. V lost 5 bases and J 10 bases, leaving 18 bases between the germline ends. Germline V gene lookup returns CDR1 SQVTM and CDR2 ANQGSEA. DNA of the CDR3: TGCAGCGTTTTCGGGGGCTCGATTATGGAGCAGTTCTTC. This gives the protein CSVFGGSIMEQFF.

By proportion, this clonotype is large. The gene calls are TRBV23-1 and TRBJ2-7, with D possibly called TRBD1 or TRBD2 (6 bases each). TRBV23-1 is treated as an ORF (open reading frame) with a function not yet certain. V was cut by 0 bases and J by 5 bases, with 23 bases left in between. CDR3 size: 18 residues. Here the CDR3 DNA reads TGCGCCAGCAGTCAATCATGGAGTAGGGGGGATAGGAGGGACGAGCAGTACTTC. This gives the protein CASSQSWSRGDRRDEQYF.

In this sample, this clonotype is large. The chain carries TRBV2 and TRBJ2-3, with 11 bases identical to TRBD2. The CDR3 is 15 amino acids. V lost 8 bases, J lost 0 bases, and 4 bases stayed unmatched. Germline CDR1 reads SNHLY; CDR2 reads FYNNEI. The CDR3 sequence: CASERLAGSTDTQYF. The CDR3 coding sequence is TGTGCCAGCGAGCGACTAGCGGGGAGCACAGATACGCAGTATTTT.

Concerning this clonotype: Given a much more abundant clone one base away, this may be a read error. V and J are TRBV29-1 and TRBJ2-3; D possibly corresponds to TRBD2 (6 bases). This CDR3 has 13 residues. Germline CDR1 is SQVTM and CDR2 is ANQGSEA. The CDR3 spells CSVGRERSDTLYF. In DNA form, the CDR3 reads TGCAGCGTTGGGAGGGAGAGGTCAGATACGCTGTATTTT.

This clonotype is large by share. The chain has TRBV28 and TRBJ2-7, with D possibly called TRBD1 or TRBD2 (5 bases each). The length of the CDR3 is 12 residues. The germline gives CDR1 MDHEN, CDR2 SYDVKM. V lost 5 bases and J 6 bases, leaving 11 bases between the germline ends. In DNA, the CDR3 is TGTGCCAGCAGTCCAGGGAGCAGCGAGCAGTACTTC. Amino acids: CASSPGSSEQYF.

This clonotype is large (0.1 to 1%) in the sample. The chain recombines TRBV20-1 with TRBJ2-7; D possibly corresponds to TRBD1 (5 bases). Per the germline V gene, CDR1 is DFQATT and CDR2 is SNEGSKA (reference sequence). Trimming left V 0 bases short and J 6 bases short, with 9 bases between. CDR3 length: 12 residues. The CDR3 sequence: CSARDQGPEQYF. The CDR3 DNA is TGCAGTGCTAGAGATCAGGGCCCCGAGCAGTACTTC.

This clonotype is categorized as large (0.1 to 1%). This chain uses TRBV2 with TRBJ1-5; 8 nucleotides agree with TRBD1. The germline V gene encodes CDR1 SNHLY and CDR2 FYNNEI. The CDR3 covers 14 residues. Losses at the gene ends were 4 bases for V and 6 bases for J; bases not matched to a gene: 5. CDR3 coding DNA: TGTGCCAGCAGTGTTGGACAGGGAGGTCAGCCCCAGCATTTT. Its protein product is CASSVGQGGQPQHF.

This clonotype qualifies as medium-sized. This sequence may be a read error, since a much larger clone differs from it by one base. V gene TRBV29-1 combines with J gene TRBJ2-1; unclear D gene. The length of the CDR3 is 13 residues. Germline V gene sequence: CDR1 SQVTM, CDR2 ANQGSEA. CDR3: CSVEGNELLEQLF. The CDR3 DNA is TGCAGCGTTGAGGGCAACGAACTATTGGAGCAGCTCTTC.

By share of the sample, this clonotype is large. A junction end diverges from the germline sequence, so it may reflect a read error. V is TRBV7-2 and J is TRBJ2-7; D might be TRBD1 or TRBD2, each matching 5 bases. This CDR3 contains 15 residues. The germline V gene encodes CDR1 SGHTA and CDR2 FQGNSA. CDR3 bases: TGTGCCAGCAGCTTAGAGGGGACCGGCTCCTACAAGCAGTACTTC. Translated, it gives CASSLEGTGSYKQYF.

By sample fraction, this clonotype is hyperexpanded. The chain employs TRBV4-3 and TRBJ2-7, with 11 bases that match TRBD1. The CDR3 sequence is 14 residues long. V was clipped by 0 bases and J by 6 bases; unmatched bases: 1. Germline CDR1 reads LGHNA; CDR2 reads YSLEER. The CDR3 coding sequence is TGCGCCAGCAGCCAAGACGGGACAGGGGGCGAGCAGTACTTC. Translated, it gives CASSQDGTGGEQYF.

This clonotype is judged large. The V and J genes are TRBV20-1 and TRBJ2-3, with D tentatively TRBD1 or TRBD2 (6 bases each). The CDR3 runs to 13 residues. Germline V gene lookup returns CDR1 DFQATT and CDR2 SNEGSKA (reference sequence). V was trimmed by 5 bases and J by 2 bases, leaving 11 bases between them. The CDR3 reads CSAGGPITDTQYF. In DNA, the CDR3 is TGCAGTGCTGGGGGGCCGATCACAGATACGCAGTATTTT.

This clonotype is classed as medium-sized. The chain couples TRBV4-1 to TRBJ2-1; D might be TRBD1 (5 bases). The CDR3 runs 14 residues. V was shortened by 5 bases and J by 7 bases, with 15 bases between the two germline ends. Looked up from germline, CDR1 is MGHRA and CDR2 is YSYEKL. CDR3 residues: CASSFTWTQNEQFF. In nucleotides, the CDR3 is TGCGCCAGCAGCTTCACCTGGACACAGAATGAGCAGTTCTTC.

This clonotype is large (0.1 to 1%) by share. This chain joins TRBV2 and TRBJ2-3; D gene ambiguous. CDR1 SNHLY and CDR2 FYNNEI come from the germline V gene. Trimming stripped 2 bases from V and 0 bases from J, with 3 bases between. The CDR3 is 13 amino acids. Here the CDR3 DNA reads TGTGCCAGCAGTGAATGGAGCACAGATACGCAGTATTTT. Translated, it gives CASSEWSTDTQYF.

This clonotype is termed large (0.1 to 1%). The V gene is TRBV2, the J gene TRBJ2-7; 10 bases align to TRBD1. The CDR3 is 16 residues long. Germline V gene sequence: CDR1 SNHLY, CDR2 FYNNEI. Trimming at V came to 3 bases and at J to 3 bases, leaving 8 bases not matched to a gene. CDR3 sequence reads: CASSEVRTGGHYEQYF. The DNA of the CDR3 is TGTGCCAGCAGTGAGGTTCGGACAGGGGGTCACTACGAGCAGTACTTC.

This clonotype is large in the sample. The CDR3 bases are TGTGCCAGCAGTCGGTACAGCAATCAGCCCCAGCATTTT. Residues: CASSRYSNQPQHF. V gene TRBV2 combines with J gene TRBJ1-5; no definite D call. CDR1 and CDR2 from the germline V gene are SNHLY and FYNNEI. V dropped 5 bases and J dropped 1 base, with 6 bases sitting between them. The CDR3 sequence is 13 residues long.

The chain combines TRBV30 with TRBJ2-7; 9 bases align to TRBD1. The V segment lost 2 bases and the J segment 3 bases; nucleotides outside the gene matches: 11. Per germline, CDR1 GTSNPN and CDR2 SVGIG (reference sequence). This CDR3 has 16 residues. DNA of the CDR3: TGTGCCTGGAGTCAATTTCCGGGACAGGGTTTCTACGAGCAGTACTTC. It is translated as CAWSQFPGQGFYEQYF.

This clonotype is large within its sample. This sequence joins TRBV12-5 and TRBJ2-7; D might be TRBD1 or TRBD2, each matching 7 bases. The germline V gene has CDR1 LGHNT and CDR2 FRNRAP. The CDR3 spans 14 residues. The V end was cut by 6 bases, the J end by 2 bases, with 14 bases between. The CDR3 is CASGPGGGTYEQYF. For the CDR3, the DNA is TGTGCTAGTGGCCCAGGGGGAGGGACCTACGAGCAGTACTTC.

This clonotype is large (0.1 to 1%). The V call is TRBV2, the J call TRBJ2-3; D gene ambiguous. The CDR3 loop spans 12 amino acids. With 8 bases removed from V and 4 bases from J, the gap between germline ends came to 10 bases. Germline assignment: CDR1 SNHLY and CDR2 FYNNEI. Written as DNA, the CDR3 is TGTGCCAGCGGGCAGAGCCCAGATACGCAGTATTTT. Its protein product is CASGQSPDTQYF.

By share, this clonotype ranks as large. The chain couples TRBV29-1 to TRBJ1-2; 7 bases match TRBD1. The CDR3 is 12 residues long. Germline CDR1 reads SQVTM; CDR2 reads ANQGSEA. V gave up 7 bases and J gave up 2 bases; unmatched junction bases: 4. CDR3 in DNA: TGCAGCGCCCAGGGGGAGAACTATGGCTACACCTTC. Amino acids: CSAQGENYGYTF.

This clonotype is categorized as medium-sized. The rearrangement uses TRBV19 and TRBJ2-7, with D uncertain. Trimming removed 6 bases at V and 2 bases at J, with 14 bases between. The CDR3 sequence is 14 residues long. Germline CDR1 reads LNHDA; CDR2 reads SQIVND (reference sequence). CDR3 sequence (DNA): TGTGCCAGTAGCCTCCTGCACAGCCCCTACGAGCAGTACTTC. It is translated as CASSLLHSPYEQYF.

This clonotype is labeled large. CDR3 DNA: TGCAGCGTTGAGGGGCTGGTCTCCTACAATGAGCAGTTCTTC. It encodes CSVEGLVSYNEQFF. The gene calls are TRBV29-1 and TRBJ2-1; tentatively, D is TRBD1 (5 bases). Germline V gene lookup returns CDR1 SQVTM and CDR2 ANQGSEA. V was shortened by 3 bases and J by 0 bases, with 9 bases between the two germline ends. There are 14 residues in the CDR3.